The 3 T cell receptor beta chains given below trace back to one sample, sequenced in a study of T cell responses to AZD1222 COVID-19 vaccine. Libraries were prepared by immunoSEQ multiplex PCR; TCRdb keeps only in-frame clonotypes and omits some of them. The data show approximately 120,000 clones, with approximately 93% seen just once and approximately 3.4% held by the top ten. Source: peripheral blood, taken on day 0 of AZD1222 vaccination. These receptors originate from an adult in good health.

CDR3 loop: CSVEDWQGNYGYTF. DNA for the CDR3: TGCAGCGTTGAAGATTGGCAGGGCAACTATGGCTACACCTTC. The V and J genes are TRBV29-1 and TRBJ1-2, with TRBD1 as a possible D gene (5 bases). The CDR3 length is 14 residues. The germline V and J ends were trimmed by 0 bases and 2 bases, with 10 bases remaining between them. Germline CDR1 and CDR2: SQVTM and ANQGSEA. Using reference TRBV29-1 and TRBJ1-2 for the parts outside the CDR3, the full variable domain is SAVISQKPSRDICQRGTSLTIQCQVDSQVTMMFWYRQQPGQSLTLIATANQGSEATYESGFVIDKFPISRPNLTFSTLTVSNMSPEDSSIYLCSVEDWQGNYGYTFGSGTRLTVV.

The chain links TRBV28 to TRBJ2-7; D is possibly TRBD2 (5 bases). V was cut by 5 bases and J by 3 bases, with 14 bases left in between. Germline values: CDR1 MDHEN, CDR2 SYDVKM. This CDR3 is built from 14 residues. The CDR3 region has the DNA TGTGCCAGCAGTCTCAGCTTAGCGTACTACGAGCAGTACTTC. This codes for CASSLSLAYYEQYF.

J is TRBJ2-1 and V is TRBV28; D may be TRBD2 (6 bases). CDR1 MDHEN and CDR2 SYDVKM come from the germline V gene. The CDR3 contains 15 residues. V was shortened by 6 bases and J by 1 base, with 13 bases between the two germline ends. The CDR3 loop is CASRGTYPSYNEQFF. CDR3 coding DNA: TGTGCCAGCAGGGGGACTTACCCTTCCTACAATGAGCAGTTCTTC.